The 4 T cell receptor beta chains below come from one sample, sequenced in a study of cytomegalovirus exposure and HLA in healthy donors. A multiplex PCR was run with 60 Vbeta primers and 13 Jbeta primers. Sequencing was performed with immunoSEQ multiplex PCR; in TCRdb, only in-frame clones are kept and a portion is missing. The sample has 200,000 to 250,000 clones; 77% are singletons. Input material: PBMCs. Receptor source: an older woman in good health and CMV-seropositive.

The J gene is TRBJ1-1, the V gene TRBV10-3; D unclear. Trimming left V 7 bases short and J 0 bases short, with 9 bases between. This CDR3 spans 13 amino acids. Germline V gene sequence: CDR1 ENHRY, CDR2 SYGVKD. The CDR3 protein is CAIKKELNTEAFF. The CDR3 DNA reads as TGTGCCATCAAGAAGGAGTTGAACACTGAAGCTTTCTTT.

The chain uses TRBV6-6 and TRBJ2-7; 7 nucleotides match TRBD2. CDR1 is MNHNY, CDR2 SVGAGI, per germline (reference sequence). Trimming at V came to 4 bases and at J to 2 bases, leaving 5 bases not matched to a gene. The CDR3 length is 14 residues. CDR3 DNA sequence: TGTGCCAGCAGTTTAGCGGGTATCGCCTACGAGCAGTACTTC. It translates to CASSLAGIAYEQYF.

As DNA, the CDR3 is TGCGCCAGCAGCACTAGCGGAACTAATGAGCAGTTCTTC. Protein: CASSTSGTNEQFF. This rearrangement joins TRBV5-1 to TRBJ2-1; 8 bases map to TRBD2. The CDR3 length is 13 residues. Germline trimming cut 4 bases from V and 7 bases from J; bases unmatched to any gene: 4. Germline V gene data show CDR1 as SGHRS and CDR2 as YFSETQ.

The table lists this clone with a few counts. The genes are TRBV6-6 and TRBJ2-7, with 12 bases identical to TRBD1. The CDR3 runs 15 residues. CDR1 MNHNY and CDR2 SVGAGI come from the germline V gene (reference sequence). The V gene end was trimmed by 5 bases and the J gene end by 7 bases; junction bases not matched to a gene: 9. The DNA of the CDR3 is TGTGCCAGCAGTCCCCCGGGACAGGGGGCAAAAGAGCAGTACTTC. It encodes CASSPPGQGAKEQYF.